Below, 7 T cell receptor beta chains from the same sample are listed, as sequenced in a study of post-analysis software for immune sequencing data. Findings and limits, study-wide: Patients carried roughly five TRBV segments more frequently than controls did, and TRBV5-6, TRBV5-1 and TRBV20-1 were among them.

Their recognized antigens are unknown. Unique molecular identifiers were built into the TCR beta cDNA libraries. TCRdb analysed the PCR reads with MiXCR anew, one entry per CDR3 protein. The sample lists approximately 690,000 distinct CDR3 sequences, approximately 60% seen once, with roughly 12% in the top ten. The sequencing sample was made of blood. Receptor source: a girl aged 2-10 years with multiple sclerosis.

The chain combines TRBV7-2 with TRBJ2-2; D is unclear. This CDR3 comprises 16 residues. The V gene's germline CDR1 is SGHTA and CDR2 FQGNSA. Trimming took off 1 base at V and 5 bases at J, with 14 bases between the two ends. The CDR3 sequence: CASSLDGRSVTGELFF. The CDR3 DNA reads as TGTGCCAGCAGCTTAGATGGGCGGAGTGTTACCGGGGAGCTGTTTTTT.

The J gene is TRBJ2-3, the V gene TRBV29-1; the D gene is possibly TRBD2 (6 bases). This CDR3 contains 18 residues. V was trimmed by 0 bases and J by 2 bases, leaving 21 bases between them. Per the germline V gene, CDR1 is SQVTM and CDR2 is ANQGSEA. The CDR3 region is CSVEDKTSSTLTTDTQYF. In DNA form, the CDR3 reads TGCAGCGTTGAAGATAAAACTAGCTCCACTCTTACCACAGATACGCAGTATTTT.

The gene calls are TRBV6-1 and TRBJ1-5; D remains ambiguous. The CDR3 totals 14 residues. The V gene's germline CDR1 is MNHNS and CDR2 SASEGT. The V end was cut by 5 bases, the J end by 3 bases, with 11 bases between. The CDR3 loop is CASSLRRTNQPQHF. The CDR3, as DNA: TGTGCCAGCAGTCTACGCCGAACCAATCAGCCCCAGCATTTT.

The chain employs TRBV20-1 and TRBJ2-2; D unresolved. CDR1 and CDR2 from the germline V gene are DFQATT and SNEGSKA (reference sequence). The V gene lost 6 bases and the J gene lost 3 bases, with 14 bases spanning the gap. This CDR3 comprises 14 residues. The CDR3: CSAGPSQDTGELFF. Written as DNA, the CDR3 is TGCAGTGCCGGTCCGAGCCAAGACACCGGGGAGCTGTTTTTT.

This chain links TRBV29-1 with TRBJ2-1; D unresolved. Trimming stripped 6 bases from V and 5 bases from J, with 17 bases between. CDR1 and CDR2 (germline): SQVTM, ANQGSEA. The CDR3 length is 14 residues. CDR3 nucleotide sequence: TGCAGCGTCGCTCCCCACGACGGGCACAATGAGCAGTTCTTC. Encoded protein: CSVAPHDGHNEQFF.

This clonotype was counted a few times. The V call is TRBV5-8, the J call TRBJ2-3, with a tentative D call TRBD1 (5 bases). This CDR3 contains 16 residues. CDR1 and CDR2 (germline): SGHTS, YDEGEE. V lost 2 bases and J lost 0, with 13 bases in between. CDR3 loop: CASSFSRASSTDTQYF. CDR3 in DNA: TGTGCCAGCAGCTTTAGCAGGGCATCCAGCACAGATACGCAGTATTTT.

The chain recombines TRBV5-1 with TRBJ2-7; 9 nucleotides align to TRBD1. The CDR3 has 17 residues. The germline CDR1 and CDR2 sequences are SGHRS and YFSETQ. V gave up 1 base and J gave up 7 bases; unmatched junction bases: 15. The CDR3 DNA reads as TGCGCCAGCAGCTTGATTTGTAGGACAGGGGACGACCGAGAGCAGTACTTC. This gives the protein CASSLICRTGDDREQYF.